Listed below are T cell receptor beta chains from one sample, sequenced in a study of CD8 T cells in Susac syndrome. TCRdb processed the immunoSEQ multiplex PCR reads anew with MiXCR; each CDR3 protein has one entry. The sample has 100,000 to 150,000 distinct CDR3 sequences, over 85% seen once. Sequencing was carried out using CD8+ T cells from PBMCs. The source of these receptors is a human donor with multiple sclerosis. The CDR3 runs from the conserved cysteine through the conserved F or W. A D gene is named only where the DNA matches it firmly. Only part of the rows carry a size: once, few, many, or a class if the clone is expanded.

clone_size: .
d_call: TRBD1
v_call: TRBV19
j_call: TRBJ1-2
cdr3_aa: CASSIARTGLDGYTF
cdr3_nt: TGTGCCAGTAGTATCGCACGGACAGGGCTTGATGGCTACACCTTC

clone_size: .
d_call: TRBD2
v_call: TRBV9
j_call: TRBJ2-5
cdr3_aa: CASSPSAGGMQETQYF
cdr3_nt: TGTGCCAGCAGCCCGTCAGCGGGGGGGATGCAAGAGACCCAGTACTTC

clone_size: .
d_call: TRBD1
v_call: TRBV3-1
j_call: TRBJ2-7
cdr3_aa: CASSLDRDYDEQYF
cdr3_nt: TGTGCCAGCAGCCTCGACAGGGATTATGACGAGCAGTACTTC

clone_size: .
d_call: TRBD1
v_call: TRBV13
j_call: TRBJ1-1
cdr3_aa: CASSPRDRGGTEAFF
cdr3_nt: TGTGCCAGCAGCCCACGGGACAGGGGTGGCACTGAAGCTTTCTTT

clone_size: .
d_call: .
v_call: TRBV12-5
j_call: TRBJ1-1
cdr3_aa: CASGSNSDTEAFF
cdr3_nt: TGTGCTAGTGGCTCCAATAGTGACACTGAAGCTTTCTTT

clone_size: .
d_call: TRBD2
v_call: TRBV7-8
j_call: TRBJ2-5
cdr3_aa: CASSQGLAPETQYF
cdr3_nt: TGTGCCAGCAGCCAGGGACTAGCACCGGAGACCCAGTACTTC

clone_size: .
d_call: TRBD2
v_call: TRBV5-1
j_call: TRBJ2-1
cdr3_aa: CASRAGSSYNEQFF
cdr3_nt: TGCGCCAGCAGAGCGGGAAGCTCCTACAATGAGCAGTTCTTC

clone_size: .
d_call: .
v_call: TRBV6-2/TRBV6-3
j_call: TRBJ2-7
cdr3_aa: CASSYGRAAYEQYF
cdr3_nt: TGTGCCAGCAGTTACGGCAGGGCCGCCTACGAGCAGTACTTC

clone_size: .
d_call: .
v_call: TRBV2
j_call: TRBJ2-7
cdr3_aa: CASSESQSGQANYEQYF
cdr3_nt: TGTGCCAGCAGTGAATCTCAGTCGGGGCAGGCGAACTACGAGCAGTACTTC

clone_size: .
d_call: .
v_call: TRBV3-1
j_call: TRBJ2-3
cdr3_aa: CASSQDPGGLLPTDTQYF
cdr3_nt: TGTGCCAGCAGCCAAGATCCCGGGGGACTTCTACCCACAGATACGCAGTATTTT

clone_size: once
d_call: .
v_call: TRBV9
j_call: TRBJ2-7
cdr3_aa: CASSVVQGDEQYF
cdr3_nt: TGTGCCAGCAGCGTAGTACAGGGAGACGAGCAGTACTTC

clone_size: .
d_call: .
v_call: TRBV5-8
j_call: TRBJ1-5
cdr3_aa: CASSLAQPQHF
cdr3_nt: TGTGCCAGCAGCTTGGCCCAGCCCCAGCATTTT

clone_size: .
d_call: TRBD2
v_call: TRBV24-1
j_call: TRBJ2-5
cdr3_aa: CATSERLAEETQYF
cdr3_nt: TGTGCCACCAGTGAAAGACTAGCGGAAGAGACCCAGTACTTC

clone_size: .
d_call: TRBD1
v_call: TRBV28
j_call: TRBJ1-2
cdr3_aa: CASSSQSWDRGVNTYGYTF
cdr3_nt: TGTGCCAGCAGTTCCCAGAGTTGGGACAGGGGCGTTAATACCTATGGCTACACCTTC

clone_size: .
d_call: TRBD2
v_call: TRBV5-1
j_call: TRBJ2-3
cdr3_aa: CASSLRASGEFTDTQYF
cdr3_nt: TGCGCCAGCAGCTTGAGGGCTAGCGGGGAGTTCACAGATACGCAGTATTTT

clone_size: .
d_call: .
v_call: TRBV24-1
j_call: TRBJ2-5
cdr3_aa: CATSDWDSKETQYF
cdr3_nt: TGTGCCACCAGTGACTGGGACTCTAAGGAGACCCAGTACTTC

clone_size: once
d_call: TRBD1
v_call: TRBV6-1
j_call: TRBJ1-2
cdr3_aa: CASRRNRGQGNTLGYTF
cdr3_nt: TGTGCCAGCAGGAGGAATCGGGGACAGGGGAATACTCTTGGCTACACCTTC

clone_size: .
d_call: TRBD1
v_call: TRBV30
j_call: TRBJ2-7
cdr3_aa: CAWSPGTGAYEQYF
cdr3_nt: TGTGCCTGGAGTCCAGGGACAGGGGCCTACGAGCAGTACTTC

clone_size: once
d_call: .
v_call: TRBV7-8
j_call: TRBJ1-1
cdr3_aa: CASSPKTARGNTEAFF
cdr3_nt: TGTGCCAGCAGCCCCAAAACGGCCAGGGGGAACACTGAAGCTTTCTTT

clone_size: .
d_call: .
v_call: TRBV27
j_call: TRBJ2-1
cdr3_aa: CASIPGQYNEQFF
cdr3_nt: TGTGCCAGCATACCGGGCCAGTACAATGAGCAGTTCTTC

clone_size: .
d_call: TRBD1
v_call: TRBV7-9
j_call: TRBJ2-1
cdr3_aa: CASSPDRFGPLYNEQFF
cdr3_nt: TGTGCCAGCAGCCCGGACAGGTTCGGGCCCCTCTACAATGAGCAGTTCTTC

clone_size: .
d_call: TRBD2
v_call: TRBV6-1
j_call: TRBJ2-7
cdr3_aa: CAIPGGLSSYEQYF
cdr3_nt: TGTGCCATCCCGGGGGGGCTGAGCTCCTACGAGCAGTACTTC

clone_size: .
d_call: .
v_call: TRBV25-1
j_call: TRBJ1-3
cdr3_aa: CASSVGGGSGNTIYF
cdr3_nt: TGTGCCAGCAGTGTCGGTGGGGGATCCGGAAACACCATATATTTT

clone_size: .
d_call: TRBD1
v_call: TRBV9
j_call: TRBJ2-7
cdr3_aa: CASSPPQGAYEQYF
cdr3_nt: TGTGCCAGCAGCCCCCCCCAGGGGGCCTACGAGCAGTACTTC

clone_size: .
d_call: .
v_call: TRBV10-3
j_call: TRBJ1-1
cdr3_aa: CAISEKGPNTEAFF
cdr3_nt: TGTGCCATCAGTGAGAAGGGACCGAACACTGAAGCTTTCTTT

clone_size: once
d_call: .
v_call: TRBV27
j_call: TRBJ2-1
cdr3_aa: CASTDRISYNEQFF
cdr3_nt: TGTGCCAGCACAGACAGGATCTCCTACAATGAGCAGTTCTTC

clone_size: .
d_call: .
v_call: TRBV15
j_call: TRBJ2-2
cdr3_aa: CATSRSGTSGELFF
cdr3_nt: TGTGCCACCAGCAGATCGGGGACTTCCGGGGAGCTGTTTTTT

clone_size: .
d_call: .
v_call: TRBV29-1
j_call: TRBJ1-3
cdr3_aa: CSVDDSNSGNTIYF
cdr3_nt: TGCAGCGTTGATGACTCGAACTCTGGAAACACCATATATTTT

clone_size: .
d_call: TRBD2
v_call: TRBV19
j_call: TRBJ2-1
cdr3_aa: CASRGWREVYNEQFF
cdr3_nt: TGTGCCAGTAGGGGATGGCGGGAGGTGTACAATGAGCAGTTCTTC

clone_size: .
d_call: .
v_call: TRBV4-1
j_call: TRBJ2-1
cdr3_aa: CASSQAPGSGAFKQFF
cdr3_nt: TGCGCCAGCAGCCAAGCCCCGGGTAGCGGAGCTTTTAAGCAGTTCTTC

clone_size: .
d_call: TRBD2
v_call: TRBV7-9
j_call: TRBJ2-3
cdr3_aa: CASSLIGGAEDTQYF
cdr3_nt: TGTGCCAGCAGCTTAATCGGGGGGGCCGAAGATACGCAGTATTTT

clone_size: once
d_call: .
v_call: TRBV2
j_call: TRBJ1-2
cdr3_aa: CAIFVGIGGYTF
cdr3_nt: TGTGCGATATTTGTGGGAATCGGCGGCTACACCTTC

clone_size: .
d_call: TRBD2
v_call: TRBV5-6
j_call: TRBJ2-3
cdr3_aa: CASSLSAGEQYF
cdr3_nt: TGTGCCAGCAGCCTCTCCGCGGGGGAGCAGTATTTT

clone_size: .
d_call: .
v_call: TRBV24-1
j_call: TRBJ2-3
cdr3_aa: CATSDPDASTQYF
cdr3_nt: TGTGCCACCAGTGATCCCGACGCCTCCACGCAGTATTTT